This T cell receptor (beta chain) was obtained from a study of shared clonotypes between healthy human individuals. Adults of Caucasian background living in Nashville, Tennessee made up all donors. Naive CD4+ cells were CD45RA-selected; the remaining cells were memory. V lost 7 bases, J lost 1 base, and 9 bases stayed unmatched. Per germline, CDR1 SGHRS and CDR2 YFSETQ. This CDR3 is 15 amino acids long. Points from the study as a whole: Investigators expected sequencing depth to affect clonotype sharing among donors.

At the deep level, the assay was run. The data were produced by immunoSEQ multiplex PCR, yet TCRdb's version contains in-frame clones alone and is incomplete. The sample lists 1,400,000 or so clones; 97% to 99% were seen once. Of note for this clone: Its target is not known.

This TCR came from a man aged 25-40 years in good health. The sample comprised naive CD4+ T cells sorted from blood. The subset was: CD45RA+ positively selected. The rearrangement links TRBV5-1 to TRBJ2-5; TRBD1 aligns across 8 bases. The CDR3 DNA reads TGCGCCAGCTCCGGCCAGGGGGCGCCCCAAGAGACCCAGTACTTC. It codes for CASSGQGAPQETQYF.